These 31 T cell receptor beta chains originate from one sample sequenced in a study of patients and donors after allogeneic stem cell transplantation. TCRdb re-analysed the RT-PCR reads in MiXCR, keeping a single row per CDR3 protein. Here the sample spans 150,000 to 200,000 distinct CDR3 sequences, 25% to 35% being singletons. The sequencing input was blood, either unsorted or a sorted T cell fraction (not recorded which). These TCRs come from a human donor who was either an allogeneic HSCT recipient or a stem cell or donor lymphocyte infusion donor (not recorded which). It is not recorded whose cells these are; they may come from a transplant donor.

There are many counts of this clonotype. V and J are TRBV12-3 or TRBV12-4 and TRBJ1-3, with D unclear. The germline V and J ends were trimmed by 7 bases and 3 bases, with 13 bases remaining between them. The CDR3 loop spans 14 amino acids. CDR3 nucleotides: TGTGCCAGCATGGTTCGGGGTGTTGGAAACACCATATATTTT. It yields the protein CASMVRGVGNTIYF.

The chain joins TRBV4-3 to TRBJ2-7, with unresolved D. There are 13 residues in the CDR3. Germline V gene lookup returns CDR1 LGHNA and CDR2 YSLEER. The V end was cut by 3 bases, the J end by 4 bases, with 10 bases between. The CDR3 nucleotides read TGCGCCAGCAGCCAGAACATAGGGTACGAGCAGTACTTC. This codes for CASSQNIGYEQYF.

The genes are TRBV3-1 and TRBJ2-3; TRBD2 is a possible D gene (5 bases). The CDR3 totals 18 residues. Germline V gives CDR1 LGHDT, CDR2 YNNKEL (reference sequence). The V end lost 2 bases, the J end lost 5 bases, and 23 bases lay between the germline ends. The CDR3 DNA follows: TGTGCCAGCAGCCAAACTCGGATGGCGGGCGTAAGAAAAGATACGCAGTATTTT. It specifies CASSQTRMAGVRKDTQYF.

This clonotype has just a few counts. This chain joins TRBV20-1 and TRBJ1-6; the D gene is possibly TRBD1 (5 bases). The V gene's germline CDR1 is DFQATT and CDR2 SNEGSKA (reference sequence). The germline V and J ends were trimmed by 3 bases and 8 bases, with 14 bases remaining between them. The CDR3 extends over 14 amino acids. In DNA form, the CDR3 reads TGCAGTGCTAGGGCCGGGGCGGCGTATTCACCCCTCCACTTT. Protein sequence: CSARAGAAYSPLHF.

The chain is built from TRBV2 and TRBJ2-4; TRBD2 matches at 12 bases. The germline CDR1 and CDR2 sequences are SNHLY and FYNNEI. CDR3 size: 16 residues. After removal of 1 base from V and 7 bases from J, the junction contained 5 bases not matched to a gene. For the CDR3, the DNA is TGTGCCAGCAGTGAAGTCCCTAGCGGGAGGGTGAACATTCAGTACTTC. Encoded protein: CASSEVPSGRVNIQYF. Looking up the rest from reference TRBV2 and TRBJ2-4 gives the full variable domain: EPEVTQTPSHQVTQMGQEVILRCVPISNHLYFYWYRQILGQKVEFLVSFYNNEISEKSEIFDDQFSVERPDGSNFTLKIRSTKLEDSAMYFCASSEVPSGRVNIQYFGAGTRLSVL.

This chain joins TRBV12-3 or TRBV12-4 and TRBJ2-7; possibly TRBD2 for D (6 bases). The CDR3 runs to 15 residues. Trimming cost V 0 bases and J 3 bases, with 12 bases left between them. The CDR3 sequence is CASSLAGLLFYEQYF. CDR3 bases: TGTGCCAGCAGTTTAGCGGGACTCCTCTTCTACGAGCAGTACTTC.

This clonotype was seen ten or more times. The chain is built from TRBV21-1 and TRBJ1-6; TRBD1 reflects the table's D call only, with no check against the DNA. TRBV21-1 is shown as a pseudogene. The CDR3 runs to 16 residues. DNA for the CDR3: TGTGCCAGCAGGGACCGGGCCAGCTCCTATAATTCACCCCTCCACTTT. Translated: CASRDRASSYNSPLHF.

V is TRBV25-1 and J is TRBJ2-7; D could derive from TRBD1 or TRBD2 (5 bases each). The CDR3 has 13 amino acids. Germline-derived CDR1 and CDR2 are MGHDK and SYGVNS. V was cut by 4 bases and J by 6 bases, with 13 bases left in between. CDR3 bases: TGTGCCAGCAGTGTTGTGGGGGTAAGCGAGCAGTACTTC. The encoded protein is CASSVVGVSEQYF.

This chain links TRBV10-3 with TRBJ2-7; D is undetermined. The V gene lost 5 bases and the J gene lost 3 bases, with 8 bases spanning the gap. The V gene's germline CDR1 is ENHRY and CDR2 SYGVKD. This CDR3 has 12 residues. CDR3 in DNA: TGTGCCATCAGTCGTGAGCACTACGAGCAGTACTTC. It translates to CAISREHYEQYF.

This clonotype came up many times. J is TRBJ1-2 and V is TRBV28; no clear D gene. V lost 4 bases and J lost 1, with 7 bases in between. CDR1 MDHEN and CDR2 SYDVKM come from the germline V gene. The CDR3 spans 13 residues. In DNA, the CDR3 is TGTGCCAGCAGTTGGACGGTTAACTATGGCTACACCTTC. The encoded protein is CASSWTVNYGYTF.

This clonotype has just a few counts. This sequence joins TRBV9 and TRBJ1-2; TRBD1 might be the D (5 bases). This CDR3 is built from 13 residues. Germline loops: CDR1 SGDLS, CDR2 YYNGEE. Trimming removed 3 bases from V and 8 bases from J, with 14 bases in between. The DNA of the CDR3 is TGTGCCAGCAGCGATCCGGGGCCTAAAGGCTACACCTTC. This encodes CASSDPGPKGYTF.

In this sample, this clonotype turned up a few times. The chain is built from TRBV5-1 and TRBJ1-3; D perhaps matches TRBD1 (6 bases). This CDR3 comprises 15 residues. CDR1 is SGHRS, CDR2 YFSETQ, per germline. V was trimmed by 4 bases and J by 4 bases, leaving 15 bases between them. CDR3 residues: CASSPSAGGGNTIYF. DNA of the CDR3: TGCGCCAGCAGCCCCTCGGCGGGGGGCGGAAACACCATATATTTT.

The chain has TRBV6-2 or TRBV6-3 and TRBJ2-1, with 8 positions matching TRBD1. The V segment lost 5 bases and the J segment 3 bases; nucleotides outside the gene matches: 6. Germline-derived CDR1 and CDR2 are MNHEY and SVGEGT. CDR3 size: 15 residues. Written as DNA, the CDR3 is TGTGCCAGCAGTCTACGCAGGGGGCTCTACAATGAGCAGTTCTTC. It yields the protein CASSLRRGLYNEQFF.

This clonotype was counted only a few times. This chain links TRBV28 with TRBJ2-1; 9 nucleotides align to TRBD1. CDR3 size: 14 residues. V dropped 5 bases and J dropped 6; count of bases not matched to a gene: 5. CDR1 and CDR2 (germline): MDHEN, SYDVKM. The CDR3 sequence: CASSPQTGGNEQFF. The CDR3 nucleotides are TGTGCCAGCAGTCCACAGACAGGGGGCAATGAGCAGTTCTTC.

This chain joins TRBV6-2 or TRBV6-3 and TRBJ2-4; D is uncertain. This CDR3 contains 15 residues. V was cut by 5 bases and J by 2 bases, with 13 bases left in between. Germline V gene sequence: CDR1 MNHEY, CDR2 SVGEGT. In DNA, the CDR3 is TGTGCCAGCAGTCACCGGTCCAGCCCCAAAAACATTCAGTACTTC. Amino acid sequence: CASSHRSSPKNIQYF.

The rearrangement uses TRBV20-1 and TRBJ1-5; tentative D call: TRBD1 (5 bases). Deletions cut 1 base from V and 1 base from J, with 8 bases between. CDR1 and CDR2 from the germline V gene are DFQATT and SNEGSKA (reference sequence). The CDR3 extends over 14 amino acids. The CDR3 protein is CSARGAGSNQPQHF. CDR3 DNA sequence: TGCAGTGCTAGAGGCGCAGGGAGCAATCAGCCCCAGCATTTT.

This clonotype was seen more than once but under ten times. The chain couples TRBV11-2 to TRBJ1-1; unclear D gene. Per germline, CDR1 SGHAT and CDR2 FQNNGV. The CDR3 has 13 residues. Trimming removed 3 bases at V and 5 bases at J, with 10 bases between. CDR3 DNA sequence: TGTGCCAGCAGCTTCTCGCAGTGGACTGAAGCTTTCTTT. This gives the protein CASSFSQWTEAFF.

This chain joins TRBV20-1 and TRBJ1-5; weak D call: TRBD1 (6 bases). CDR1 DFQATT and CDR2 SNEGSKA come from the germline V gene (reference sequence). V dropped 0 bases and J dropped 1 base, with 13 bases sitting between them. This CDR3 region has 16 residues. The CDR3 loop is CSARDSGGASNQPQHF. In DNA, the CDR3 is TGCAGTGCTAGAGACTCCGGGGGGGCGAGCAATCAGCCCCAGCATTTT.

The chain's CDR3 is CASSLSGSYTYEQYF. The CDR3 DNA reads as TGTGCCAGCAGTTTATCGGGCAGCTACACCTACGAGCAGTACTTC. This chain joins TRBV27 and TRBJ2-7; no definite D call. Germline lookup yields CDR1 MNHEY and CDR2 SMNVEV (reference sequence). The CDR3 covers 15 residues. Trimming pared 0 bases from V and 2 bases from J, leaving 11 bases between.

This clonotype was observed a handful of times. The rearrangement links TRBV29-1 to TRBJ2-7; either TRBD1 or TRBD2 may fit D (5 bases each). The CDR3 is 15 amino acids. Germline V gene sequence: CDR1 SQVTM, CDR2 ANQGSEA. V was clipped by 4 bases and J by 2 bases, with 18 bases between them. The CDR3 here is CSVVEGTNLPYEQYF. As DNA, the CDR3 is TGCAGCGTTGTTGAGGGGACCAATCTCCCCTACGAGCAGTACTTC.

This clonotype was counted only a few times. This sequence joins TRBV15 and TRBJ2-5; D is unresolved. V gave up 5 bases and J gave up 2 bases, with 15 bases separating them. The germline V gene has CDR1 LNHNV and CDR2 YYDKDF (reference sequence). The CDR3 runs to 15 residues. This CDR3 is CATSAFREGQETQYF. CDR3 in DNA: TGTGCCACCAGCGCCTTCCGAGAAGGGCAAGAGACCCAGTACTTC.

V gene TRBV7-6 combines with J gene TRBJ2-5; a possible D gene is TRBD2 (6 bases). The CDR3 covers 14 residues. Trimming took off 4 bases at V and 5 bases at J, with 14 bases between the two ends. The germline CDR1 and CDR2 sequences are SGHVS and FNYEAQ. Here the CDR3 reads CASSWREARETQYF. The CDR3 DNA follows: TGTGCCAGCAGCTGGAGGGAAGCGAGGGAGACCCAGTACTTC.

The V and J genes are TRBV12-3 or TRBV12-4 and TRBJ2-7, with 7 bases identical to TRBD2. Germline trimming cut 1 base from V and 3 bases from J; bases unmatched to any gene: 3. The CDR3 spans 14 residues. Here the CDR3 reads CASSLEGGSYEQYF. The CDR3 DNA follows: TGTGCCAGCAGTTTAGAGGGAGGGAGCTACGAGCAGTACTTC.

The chain uses TRBV5-6 and TRBJ1-1, with 8 bases fitting TRBD1. J was trimmed by 0 bases and V by 6 bases; bases with no gene match: 7. Germline CDR1 reads SGHDT; CDR2 reads YYEEEE. The CDR3 is 15 amino acids. As DNA, the CDR3 is TGTGCCAGCATTGGGGACAGGTTAATGAACACTGAAGCTTTCTTT. It specifies CASIGDRLMNTEAFF.

The table lists this clonotype with a few counts. The CDR3 nucleotides read TGTGCCAGCAGCTTGGTGGCTTCTTACAATGAGCAGTTCTTC. Encoded protein: CASSLVASYNEQFF. The rearrangement joins TRBV5-4 to TRBJ2-1; D gene unclear. This CDR3 has 14 residues. Germline CDR1 and CDR2: SGHNT and YYREEE (reference sequence). V was shortened by 0 bases and J by 4 bases, with 8 bases between the two germline ends.

This clonotype occurred a few times. The chain is built from TRBV19 and TRBJ1-1; the D gene is possibly TRBD1 (6 bases). The CDR3 length is 13 residues. The V gene lost 8 bases and the J gene lost 2 bases, with 12 bases spanning the gap. The germline gives CDR1 LNHDA, CDR2 SQIVND (reference sequence). CDR3: CASYMGGNTEAFF. DNA for the CDR3: TGTGCCAGTTACATGGGGGGCAACACTGAAGCTTTCTTT.

This clonotype was detected a few times. The chain has TRBV20-1 and TRBJ2-1; 9 bases line up with TRBD2. The junction had 2 bases not matched to a gene; V was cut back by 5 bases and J by 0 bases. This CDR3 has 14 amino acids. Germline assignment: CDR1 DFQATT and CDR2 SNEGSKA (reference sequence). The CDR3 nucleotides read TGCAGTGCTCTAGCGGGGAGCTCCTACAATGAGCAGTTCTTC. It encodes CSALAGSSYNEQFF.

The chain recombines TRBV7-2 with TRBJ2-1; 7 nucleotides match TRBD2. V lost 4 bases and J lost 2; bases outside the gene matches: 11. The CDR3 has 17 amino acids. Germline assignment: CDR1 SGHTA and CDR2 FQGNSA. The CDR3 sequence is CASSSREAGLAYNEQFF. The CDR3 bases are TGTGCCAGCAGCTCCCGAGAAGCGGGACTGGCCTACAATGAGCAGTTCTTC.

This clonotype has more than one count but fewer than ten. The rearrangement uses TRBV12-3 or TRBV12-4 and TRBJ2-3; no definite D call. V gave up 2 bases and J gave up 2 bases, with 8 bases separating them. The CDR3 has 14 amino acids. The CDR3 here is CASSLWQITDTQYF. The CDR3 DNA follows: TGTGCCAGCAGTTTATGGCAGATCACAGATACGCAGTATTTT.

This clonotype has just a few counts. The chain employs TRBV28 and TRBJ2-7; the match to TRBD2 covers 12 bases. Germline values: CDR1 MDHEN, CDR2 SYDVKM. This CDR3 has 15 amino acids. Trimming removed 4 bases from V and 4 bases from J; junction bases left unmatched: 5. CDR3 bases: TGTGCCAGCAGTTGGACTAGCGGGGCAGTATACGAGCAGTACTTC. Translation: CASSWTSGAVYEQYF.

The V call is TRBV28, the J call TRBJ2-7, with D maybe TRBD1 (5 bases). V was pared by 4 bases and J by 6 bases, with 7 bases between. From germline, CDR1 is MDHEN and CDR2 SYDVKM. There are 11 residues in the CDR3. Written as DNA, the CDR3 is TGTGCCAGCAGTTCAAGGGGCGAGCAGTACTTC. Its translation: CASSSRGEQYF.